One and the same sample provided the 28 T cell receptor beta chains below, sequenced in a study of cytomegalovirus exposure and HLA in healthy donors. The PCR had 60 Vbeta and 13 Jbeta primers. The repertoire was sequenced with immunoSEQ multiplex PCR; TCRdb's copy has only in-frame clones and lacks some. The sample carries about 99,000 clones, 65% to 85% recorded once. The sample was PBMCs. All receptors derive from a man between 50 and 59 years old in good health and CMV-seropositive.

This clone was seen a few times. V gene TRBV4-3 combines with J gene TRBJ1-1, with D hard to call. This CDR3 spans 15 amino acids. Germline V lookup: CDR1 LGHNA, CDR2 YSLEER. Trimming took off 0 bases at V and 1 base at J, with 9 bases between the two ends. The CDR3 bases are TGCGCCAGCAGCCAAGAGCGTCAGCGGAACACTGAAGCTTTCTTT. This codes for CASSQERQRNTEAFF.

This chain joins TRBV7-9 and TRBJ2-7; 7 nucleotides line up with TRBD1. J lost 2 bases, V lost 11 bases, and 18 bases had no gene match. CDR1 and CDR2 (germline): SEHNR, FQNEAQ (reference sequence). The CDR3 is made up of 16 amino acids. CDR3 sequence reads: CAGQTGTVKEAYEQYF. In DNA form, the CDR3 reads TGTGCCGGACAGACCGGGACAGTGAAGGAAGCCTACGAGCAGTACTTC.

The CDR3 loop reads CASLGREFFTDTQYF. CDR3 nucleotide sequence: TGCGCCAGCCTCGGGCGGGAGTTCTTCACAGATACGCAGTATTTT. The chain combines TRBV23-1 with TRBJ2-3, with 7 bases matching TRBD2. TRBV23-1 is designated an ORF whose function remains uncertain. J gave up 2 bases and V 8 bases, and 10 bases lay outside the gene matches. CDR3 length: 15 residues.

The sample holds one count of this clone. CDR3 nucleotides: TGCGCCAGCAGCGACGCCGGGACAAGGGAGACCCAGTACTTC. Translation gives CASSDAGTRETQYF. V and J are TRBV5-1 and TRBJ2-5; the D gene is possibly TRBD1 (6 bases). The V and J ends lost 4 bases and 5 bases respectively, with 15 bases between them. The CDR3 loop spans 14 amino acids. From germline, CDR1 is SGHRS and CDR2 YFSETQ.

CDR3 residues: CASSPAQGGEQYF. The CDR3 DNA sequence: TGTGCCAGCAGCCCAGCACAGGGTGGCGAGCAGTACTTC. V usage is TRBV11-2 and J usage is TRBJ2-7; perhaps TRBD1 as D (6 bases). V lost 5 bases and J lost 6, with 14 bases in between. There are 13 residues in the CDR3. The germline CDR1 and CDR2 sequences are SGHAT and FQNNGV.

The chain couples TRBV29-1 to TRBJ2-7; 10 bases are a match to TRBD1. V shed 7 bases, J shed 6 bases, and the junction held 6 bases outside the gene matches. CDR3 length equals 12 residues. The germline V gene has CDR1 SQVTM and CDR2 ANQGSEA. In DNA, the CDR3 is TGCAGCGGCGGGACAGGGGTGTCCGAGCAGTACTTC. It encodes CSGGTGVSEQYF.

The chain joins TRBV2 to TRBJ2-5; 9 positions match TRBD1. The CDR3 has 15 residues. Germline assignment: CDR1 SNHLY and CDR2 FYNNEI. After removal of 7 bases from V and 0 bases from J, the junction contained 6 bases not matched to a gene. The CDR3 loop reads CASTQRTGDQETQYF. DNA for the CDR3: TGTGCCAGCACTCAACGGACAGGGGACCAAGAGACCCAGTACTTC.

CDR3 nucleotide sequence: TGTGCCAGCAGTTCACGGGGGAGGGGAAGCAATCAGCCCCAGCATTTT. Residues: CASSSRGRGSNQPQHF. V is TRBV28 and J is TRBJ1-5; a possible D gene is TRBD1 (5 bases). The CDR3 totals 16 residues. V was shortened by 4 bases and J by 1 base, with 14 bases between the two germline ends. Per germline, CDR1 MDHEN and CDR2 SYDVKM.

The chain joins TRBV6-5 to TRBJ2-3, with 7 bases lining up with TRBD2. Trimming took 6 bases from V and 0 from J; bases not matched to a gene: 6. Germline assignment: CDR1 MNHEY and CDR2 SVGAGI. CDR3 size: 15 residues. The DNA for the CDR3 is TGTGCCAGCAGCCTACTAGCGTCTAGCACAGATACGCAGTATTTT. Amino acids: CASSLLASSTDTQYF.

This chain uses TRBV7-9 with TRBJ2-5; TRBD1 matches 10 bases. Per the germline V gene, CDR1 is SEHNR and CDR2 is FQNEAQ (reference sequence). The CDR3 loop spans 13 amino acids. The ends lost 5 bases at V and 6 bases at J; junction bases unmatched: 3. The CDR3 loop reads CASSRDRGQTQYF. The CDR3 bases are TGTGCCAGCAGCCGGGACAGGGGACAGACCCAGTACTTC.

The chain couples TRBV4-3 to TRBJ2-7; 13 bases match TRBD2. Germline V CDR1 and CDR2: LGHNA, YSLEER. There are 21 residues in the CDR3. The V gene end was trimmed by 0 bases and the J gene end by 3 bases; junction bases not matched to a gene: 17. The CDR3 reads CASSQDTWVQGTSGRVYEQYF. The CDR3 coding sequence is TGCGCCAGCAGCCAAGATACGTGGGTACAGGGAACTAGCGGGAGGGTCTACGAGCAGTACTTC.

The chain carries TRBV15 and TRBJ2-7, with TRBD1 matching over 7 bases. The V gene's germline CDR1 is LNHNV and CDR2 YYDKDF (reference sequence). This CDR3 region has 16 residues. V was pared by 4 bases and J by 1 base, with 10 bases of the junction left unmatched. CDR3 protein: CATSNLDRTFSYEQYF. CDR3 nucleotide sequence: TGTGCCACCAGCAACTTGGACAGGACTTTTTCCTACGAGCAGTACTTC.

A single count supports this clone. This sequence joins TRBV5-1 and TRBJ2-7; TRBD2 is a possible D gene (6 bases). V lost 5 bases, J lost 3 bases, and 15 bases lay in between. The germline V gene encodes CDR1 SGHRS and CDR2 YFSETQ. The CDR3 length is 14 residues. For the CDR3, the DNA is TGCGCCAGCAGAGGAGACGGGAGTTTCTACGAGCAGTACTTC. Its translation is CASRGDGSFYEQYF.

This clone appeared once. The chain recombines TRBV28 with TRBJ2-7, with D tentatively TRBD1 (6 bases). Germline V gives CDR1 MDHEN, CDR2 SYDVKM. V lost 2 bases and J lost 2, with 7 bases in between. This CDR3 is built from 13 residues. The CDR3 protein is CASSLQGPYEQYF. CDR3 bases: TGTGCCAGCAGTTTACAGGGGCCCTACGAGCAGTACTTC.

Here the CDR3 reads CASSTRWDRGLPLHF. Written as DNA, the CDR3 is TGTGCCAGCAGTACCCGGTGGGACAGGGGTTTACCCCTCCACTTT. The chain links TRBV28 to TRBJ1-6; 10 bases map to TRBD1. V shed 5 bases, J shed 12 bases, and the junction held 10 bases outside the gene matches. From germline, CDR1 is MDHEN and CDR2 SYDVKM. This CDR3 spans 15 amino acids.

To note about this clone: This CDR3 is also generated by other DNA sequences in the sample. CDR3 bases: TGTGCCAGCTCACCGCCGGGCGGCTGGGGCCAGAATGAGCAGTACTTC. It is translated as CASSPPGGWGQNEQYF. The chain links TRBV18 to TRBJ2-7, with D tentatively TRBD1 (5 bases). The CDR3 length is 16 residues. Looked up from germline, CDR1 is KGHSH and CDR2 is LQKENI. Trimming pared 3 bases from V and 7 bases from J, leaving 22 bases between. Using reference TRBV18 and TRBJ2-7 for the parts outside the CDR3, the full variable domain is NAGVMQNPRHLVRRRGQEARLRCSPMKGHSHVYWYRQLPEEGLKFMVYLQKENIIDESGMPKERFSAEFPKEGPSILRIQQVVRGDSAAYFCASSPPGGWGQNEQYFGPGTRLTVT.

The chain couples TRBV4-2 to TRBJ2-5; 7 nucleotides line up with TRBD1. J lost 4 bases, V lost 1 base, and 12 bases had no gene match. Germline values: CDR1 LGHNA, CDR2 YNFKEQ. This CDR3 contains 17 residues. CDR3 in DNA: TGTGCCAGCAGCCAAGGGGTCGGTAGGGGGCTAGTAGAGACCCAGTACTTC. It codes for CASSQGVGRGLVETQYF.

Only one count was recorded for this clone. The rearrangement uses TRBV28 and TRBJ2-7; D is possibly TRBD2 (5 bases). The CDR3 covers 12 residues. The ends were cut back, 6 bases at V and 5 bases at J, with 11 bases in the middle. Germline-derived CDR1 and CDR2 are MDHEN and SYDVKM. For the CDR3, the DNA is TGTGCCAGCAGCTCGGGGTGGCACGAGCAGTACTTC. Its translation is CASSSGWHEQYF.

The chain employs TRBV7-2 and TRBJ2-7, with TRBD2 identical over 7 bases. CDR1 SGHTA and CDR2 FQGNSA come from the germline V gene. The CDR3 consists of 14 residues. V gave up 6 bases and J gave up 2 bases; unmatched junction bases: 7. The CDR3 DNA follows: TGTGCCAGCAGACACTCTAGCGGTCCCTACGAGCAGTACTTC. It is translated as CASRHSSGPYEQYF.

The rearrangement joins TRBV7-6 to TRBJ2-7; tentatively, D is TRBD1 (6 bases). Trimming pared 1 base from V and 6 bases from J, leaving 22 bases between. CDR1 SGHVS and CDR2 FNYEAQ come from the germline V gene. This CDR3 spans 17 amino acids. The chain's CDR3 is CASSLVVAGAVGGEQYF. In DNA form, the CDR3 reads TGTGCCAGCAGCTTAGTCGTTGCAGGGGCGGTCGGTGGCGAGCAGTACTTC.

V is TRBV9 and J is TRBJ2-7; D call uncertain. The CDR3 is 13 amino acids. Looked up from germline, CDR1 is SGDLS and CDR2 is YYNGEE. V was trimmed by 1 base and J by 5 bases, leaving 10 bases between them. The CDR3 reads CASSVRGVDEQYF. In nucleotides, the CDR3 is TGTGCCAGCAGCGTACGTGGAGTGGACGAGCAGTACTTC. The full variable domain, rest sourced from reference TRBV9 and TRBJ2-7, is DSGVTQTPKHLITATGQRVTLRCSPRSGDLSVYWYQQSLDQGLQFLIQYYNGEERAKGNILERFSAQQFPDLHSELNLSSLELGDSALYFCASSVRGVDEQYFGPGTRLTVT.

The chain couples TRBV7-9 to TRBJ2-3; TRBD2 is a possible D gene (6 bases). V gave up 5 bases and J gave up 2 bases, with 14 bases separating them. From germline, CDR1 is SEHNR and CDR2 FQNEAQ (reference sequence). CDR3 length: 15 residues. The CDR3 region has the DNA TGTGCCAGCAGCGAATCGGGACTGTCCACAGATACGCAGTATTTT. It specifies CASSESGLSTDTQYF.

With regard to this clone: A much larger clone lies a single base off, so this may be a read error. This chain joins TRBV6-4 and TRBJ2-1; D might be TRBD2 (5 bases). Germline CDR1 MRHNA, CDR2 SNTAGT. V gave up 4 bases and J gave up 6 bases, with 13 bases separating them. This CDR3 region has 14 residues. CDR3 DNA sequence: TGTGCCAGCAGTGCAAATTCGGAGGTCAATGAGCAGTTCTTC. It specifies CASSANSEVNEQFF.

The chain uses TRBV4-3 and TRBJ2-5, with 8 positions matching TRBD2. TRBJ2-7 explains the end of the DNA better; the J call may be wrong. Germline V gene sequence: CDR1 LGHNA, CDR2 YSLEER. The CDR3 extends over 15 amino acids. The chain's CDR3 is CASSQDRLAGYEQYF. The CDR3 DNA follows: TGCGCCAGCAGCCAGGACCGGCTAGCGGGCTACGAGCAGTACTTC.

The chain employs TRBV5-1 and TRBJ2-1; TRBD2 is a possible D gene (5 bases). This CDR3 has 15 amino acids. From germline, CDR1 is SGHRS and CDR2 YFSETQ. V was cut by 0 bases and J by 6 bases, with 13 bases left in between. CDR3 loop: CASSLDVGAVNEQFF. DNA of the CDR3: TGCGCCAGCAGCTTGGACGTGGGAGCTGTCAATGAGCAGTTCTTC.

The CDR3 loop reads CASSSGLAKFF. DNA of the CDR3: TGTGCCAGCAGTTCGGGACTAGCTAAGTTCTTC. The V call is TRBV9, the J call TRBJ2-1; TRBD2 matches 9 bases. V was pared by 5 bases and J by 14 bases, with 5 bases of the junction left unmatched. From germline, CDR1 is SGDLS and CDR2 YYNGEE. The CDR3 contains 11 residues. Full variable domain (outside the CDR3, taken from reference TRBV9 and TRBJ2-1): DSGVTQTPKHLITATGQRVTLRCSPRSGDLSVYWYQQSLDQGLQFLIQYYNGEERAKGNILERFSAQQFPDLHSELNLSSLELGDSALYFCASSSGLAKFFGPGTRLTVL.

CDR3 nucleotide sequence: TGTGCCAGCAGTTCACCGGGACAGGGGTATGGCTACACCTTC. It specifies CASSSPGQGYGYTF. The chain links TRBV28 to TRBJ1-2; 10 bases agree with TRBD1. There are 14 residues in the CDR3. V lost 4 bases to trimming and J lost 5 bases; unmatched junction nucleotides: 4. Germline CDR1 is MDHEN and CDR2 is SYDVKM.

This chain connects TRBV19 to TRBJ1-2, with 7 positions matching TRBD1. V shed 6 bases and J 8 bases; nucleotides not matched to a gene: 15. Germline assignment: CDR1 LNHDA and CDR2 SQIVND (reference sequence). The length of the CDR3 is 15 residues. For the CDR3, the DNA is TGTGCCAGTAGCCCGGACAGGATACTTAGAGGGGGCTACACCTTC. This codes for CASSPDRILRGGYTF.